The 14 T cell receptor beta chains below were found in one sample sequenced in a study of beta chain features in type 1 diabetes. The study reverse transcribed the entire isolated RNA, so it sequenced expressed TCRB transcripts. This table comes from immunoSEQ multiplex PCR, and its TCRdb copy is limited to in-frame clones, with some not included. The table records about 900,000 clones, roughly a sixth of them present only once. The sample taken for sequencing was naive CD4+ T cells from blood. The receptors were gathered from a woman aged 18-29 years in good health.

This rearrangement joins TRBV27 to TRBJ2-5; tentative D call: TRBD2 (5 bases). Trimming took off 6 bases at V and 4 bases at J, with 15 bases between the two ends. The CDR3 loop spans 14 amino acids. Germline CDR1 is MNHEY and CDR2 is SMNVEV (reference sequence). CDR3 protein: CASRGLATLETQYF. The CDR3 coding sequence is TGTGCCAGCAGGGGTCTAGCCACACTAGAGACCCAGTACTTC.

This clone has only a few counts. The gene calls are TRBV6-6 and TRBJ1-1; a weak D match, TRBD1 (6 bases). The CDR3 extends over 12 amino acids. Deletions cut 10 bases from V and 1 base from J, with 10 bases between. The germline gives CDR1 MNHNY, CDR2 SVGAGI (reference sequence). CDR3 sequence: CAIRGWNTEAFF. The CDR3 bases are TGTGCCATCAGGGGTTGGAACACTGAAGCTTTCTTT.

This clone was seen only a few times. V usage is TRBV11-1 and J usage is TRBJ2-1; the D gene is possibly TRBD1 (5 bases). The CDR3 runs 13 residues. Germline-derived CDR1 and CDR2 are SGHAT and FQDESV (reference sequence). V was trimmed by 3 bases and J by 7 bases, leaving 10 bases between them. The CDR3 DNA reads TGTGCCAGCAGCTTCAAGGGGTCAAATGAGCAGTTCTTC. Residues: CASSFKGSNEQFF.

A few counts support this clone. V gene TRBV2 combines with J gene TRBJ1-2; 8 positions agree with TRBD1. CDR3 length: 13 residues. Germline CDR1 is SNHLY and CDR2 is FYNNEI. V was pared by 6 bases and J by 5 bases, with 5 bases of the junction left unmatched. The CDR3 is CASRGTGPYGYTF. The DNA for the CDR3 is TGTGCCAGCAGAGGGACAGGTCCGTATGGCTACACCTTC.

The CDR3 here is CASSLTPLNEQYF. The CDR3 DNA sequence: TGTGCCAGCAGTTTAACCCCTCTTAACGAGCAGTACTTC. The chain is built from TRBV28 and TRBJ2-7; no definite D call. CDR3 length: 13 residues. The germline V gene has CDR1 MDHEN and CDR2 SYDVKM. V was clipped by 2 bases and J by 5 bases, with 10 bases between them.

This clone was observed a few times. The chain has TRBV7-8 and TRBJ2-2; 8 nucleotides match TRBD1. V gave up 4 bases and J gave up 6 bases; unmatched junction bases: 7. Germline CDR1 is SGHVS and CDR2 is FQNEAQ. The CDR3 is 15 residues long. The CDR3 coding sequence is TGTGCCAGCAGCTCCCGCACAGGGGGATCCGGGGAGCTGTTTTTT. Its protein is CASSSRTGGSGELFF.

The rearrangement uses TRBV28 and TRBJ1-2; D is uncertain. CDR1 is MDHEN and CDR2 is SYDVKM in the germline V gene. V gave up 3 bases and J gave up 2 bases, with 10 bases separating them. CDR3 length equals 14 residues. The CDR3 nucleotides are TGTGCCAGCAGTTTCTCAGGCGGGAACTATGGCTACACCTTC. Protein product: CASSFSGGNYGYTF.

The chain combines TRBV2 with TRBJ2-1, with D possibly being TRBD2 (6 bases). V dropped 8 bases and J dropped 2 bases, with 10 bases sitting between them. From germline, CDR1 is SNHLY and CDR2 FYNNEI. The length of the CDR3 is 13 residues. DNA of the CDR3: TGTGCCAGCCTGGAGGGCGCCTACAATGAGCAGTTCTTC. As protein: CASLEGAYNEQFF.

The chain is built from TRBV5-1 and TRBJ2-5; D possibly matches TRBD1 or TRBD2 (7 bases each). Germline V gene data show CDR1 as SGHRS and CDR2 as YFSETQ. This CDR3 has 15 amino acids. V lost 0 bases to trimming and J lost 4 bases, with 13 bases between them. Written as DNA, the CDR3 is TGCGCCAGCAGCTTGGGAGACAGGGAGGGAGAGACCCAGTACTTC. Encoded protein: CASSLGDREGETQYF.

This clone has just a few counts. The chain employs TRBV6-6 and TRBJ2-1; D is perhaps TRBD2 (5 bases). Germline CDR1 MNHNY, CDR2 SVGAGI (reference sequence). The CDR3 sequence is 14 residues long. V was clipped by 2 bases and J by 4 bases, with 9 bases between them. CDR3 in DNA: TGTGCCAGCAGTTACGAAAGGACTTACAATGAGCAGTTCTTC. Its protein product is CASSYERTYNEQFF.

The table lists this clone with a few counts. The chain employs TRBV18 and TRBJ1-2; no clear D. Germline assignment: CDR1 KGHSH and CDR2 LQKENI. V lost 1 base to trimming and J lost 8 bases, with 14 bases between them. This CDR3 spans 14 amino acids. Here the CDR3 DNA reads TGTGCCAGCTCACCACGATTACAGACGGGCGGCTACACCTTC. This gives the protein CASSPRLQTGGYTF.

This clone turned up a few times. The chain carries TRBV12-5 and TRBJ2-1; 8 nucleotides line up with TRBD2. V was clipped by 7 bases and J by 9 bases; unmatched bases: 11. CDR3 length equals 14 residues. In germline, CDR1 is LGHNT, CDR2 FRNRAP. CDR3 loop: CASAILAGFGEQFF. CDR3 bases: TGTGCTAGTGCCATTCTAGCGGGCTTTGGTGAGCAGTTCTTC.

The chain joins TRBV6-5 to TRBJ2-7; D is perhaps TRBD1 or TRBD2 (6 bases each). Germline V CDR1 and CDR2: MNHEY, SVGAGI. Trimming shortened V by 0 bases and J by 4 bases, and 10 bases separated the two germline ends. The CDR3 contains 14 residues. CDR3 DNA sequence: TGTGCCAGCAGTTACTCCGGGGGCGGGTACGAGCAGTACTTC. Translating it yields CASSYSGGGYEQYF.

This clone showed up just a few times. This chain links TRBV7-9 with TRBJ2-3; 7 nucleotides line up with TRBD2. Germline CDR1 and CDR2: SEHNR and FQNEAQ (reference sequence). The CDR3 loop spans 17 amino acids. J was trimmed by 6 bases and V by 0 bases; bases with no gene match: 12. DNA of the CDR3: TGTGCCAGCAGCTTAGCGCGAGGACTAGGTATGCGGGATACGCAGTATTTT. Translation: CASSLARGLGMRDTQYF.